This TCR beta chain was recovered during a study of memory CD4+ T cells and cytomegalovirus serostatus. The wider study: Healthy Belgian adult donors included nine or ten CMV-positive and approximately 25 CMV-negative people. General observations from the study: CMV serostatus prediction reached median AUC about 0.95, or 0.9 with US-trained model. CD4+ memory repertoires contained about 40% of the 164 reported CMV TCRbeta sequences.

Trimming cost V 1 base and J 12 bases; bases outside gene matches: 4. The CDR3 is 12 amino acids. CDR1 and CDR2 from the germline V gene are SGHTA and FQGNSA. The sort gate was single viable CD3+CD4+CD8-CD45RO+ cells for memory CD4+ T cells. As to this clone: What it binds is not known.

Per the original data handling: Out-of-frame sequences were removed, leaving 2 million or so distinct TCRbeta sequences. The data were produced by immunoSEQ multiplex PCR, yet TCRdb's version contains in-frame clones alone and is incomplete. V and J calls and clone size come straight from that table; D and trimming were deduced from the DNA. The sample carries 45,000 to 60,000 clones, around 74% recorded once. The chain uses TRBV7-2 and TRBJ1-1; 8 nucleotides agree with TRBD1. The sample taken for sequencing was memory CD4+ T cells from blood. The receptor's source is an adult in good health and CMV-seropositive. The CDR3: CASSLVTGESFF. The CDR3 DNA is TGTGCCAGCAGCTTAGTGACAGGGGAGTCTTTCTTT.